The next 10 T cell receptor beta chains were all read from a single sample in a study of blood T cell repertoires in COVID-19. This table comes from immunoSEQ multiplex PCR, and its TCRdb copy is limited to in-frame clones, with some not included. The repertoire holds 200,000 to 300,000 clones, with approximately 81% as singletons. Specimen: peripheral blood. The receptors stem from a man aged 55-75 years with acute or convalescent COVID-19.

V is TRBV7-8 and J is TRBJ2-5, with 9 bases identical to TRBD2. Germline V CDR1 and CDR2: SGHVS, FQNEAQ. The CDR3 totals 19 residues. V shed 2 bases, J shed 4 bases, and the junction held 17 bases outside the gene matches. The chain's CDR3 is CASSLRSRIVAGGIETQYF. CDR3 DNA sequence: TGTGCCAGCAGCTTACGATCCCGTATCGTGGCGGGAGGGATAGAGACCCAGTACTTC.

The rearrangement uses TRBV28 and TRBJ2-7, with 9 positions matching TRBD1. CDR3 length equals 15 residues. Trimming removed 7 bases from V and 2 bases from J; junction bases left unmatched: 9. Germline CDR1 and CDR2: MDHEN and SYDVKM. The CDR3 sequence is CASTSEGTGTYEQYF. Here the CDR3 DNA reads TGTGCCAGCACATCTGAGGGGACAGGGACCTACGAGCAGTACTTC.

The chain links TRBV28 to TRBJ1-2, with a tentative D call TRBD1 (5 bases). The V end lost 3 bases, the J end lost 0 bases, and 14 bases lay between the germline ends. CDR3 length equals 16 residues. Germline V gene sequence: CDR1 MDHEN, CDR2 SYDVKM. Here the CDR3 reads CASSFFFGATNYGYTF. The CDR3, as DNA: TGTGCCAGCAGTTTCTTTTTTGGGGCGACTAACTATGGCTACACCTTC.

This rearrangement joins TRBV4-2 to TRBJ2-1, with 9 bases aligning to TRBD2. The germline gives CDR1 LGHNA, CDR2 YNFKEQ. The CDR3 is 16 amino acids. V dropped 0 bases and J dropped 7; count of bases not matched to a gene: 7. The CDR3 sequence is CASSQDLQSGGNEQFF. The CDR3 DNA reads TGTGCCAGCAGCCAAGACCTACAGAGCGGGGGGAATGAGCAGTTCTTC.

The chain has TRBV5-4 and TRBJ2-5, with D perhaps matching TRBD2 (6 bases). V was clipped by 4 bases and J by 2 bases, with 12 bases between them. The CDR3 runs 14 residues. Germline CDR1 is SGHNT and CDR2 is YYREEE (reference sequence). CDR3 in amino acids: CASSLGTLQETQYF. CDR3 nucleotide sequence: TGTGCCAGCAGCCTAGGGACTTTACAAGAGACCCAGTACTTC. Combining the CDR3 with reference TRBV5-4 and TRBJ2-5 gives the whole variable domain ETGVTQSPTHLIKTRGQQVTLRCSSQSGHNTVSWYQQALGQGPQFIFQYYREEENGRGNFPPRFSGLQFPNYSSELNVNALELDDSALYLCASSLGTLQETQYFGPGTRLLVL.

The rearrangement links TRBV5-1 to TRBJ2-7; TRBD1 matches at 8 bases. The trim removed 4 bases at V and 0 bases at J, leaving 6 bases unmatched. The CDR3 extends over 15 amino acids. Per germline, CDR1 SGHRS and CDR2 YFSETQ. CDR3 bases: TGCGCCAGCAGCAAAAACAGGGGGAGCTCCTACGAGCAGTACTTC. It specifies CASSKNRGSSYEQYF.

The V call is TRBV7-9, the J call TRBJ2-3; 7 bases map to TRBD2. V was pared by 11 bases and J by 0 bases, with 5 bases of the junction left unmatched. The CDR3 length is 13 residues. The germline V gene encodes CDR1 SEHNR and CDR2 FQNEAQ (reference sequence). CDR3 coding DNA: TGTGCCGGGCTAGCGGCCAGCACAGATACGCAGTATTTT. Its protein product is CAGLAASTDTQYF.

The chain couples TRBV10-3 to TRBJ2-1; possible D gene TRBD1, 7 bases. Germline V gene sequence: CDR1 ENHRY, CDR2 SYGVKD. The CDR3 length is 16 residues. Trimming cost V 2 bases and J 5 bases, with 16 bases left between them. The CDR3 DNA reads as TGTGCCATCAGTGAGGCGGGAACAGGGGCTAACAATGAGCAGTTCTTC. Translating gives CAISEAGTGANNEQFF.

The chain recombines TRBV13 with TRBJ2-3, with D uncertain. The CDR3 covers 13 residues. CDR1 is PRHDT and CDR2 is FYEKMQ in the germline V gene (reference sequence). Trimming took off 1 base at V and 3 bases at J, with 5 bases between the two ends. CDR3 coding DNA: TGTGCCAGCAGCTTAGTGCGGACAGATACGCAGTATTTT. Its protein is CASSLVRTDTQYF. Complete variable domain (other parts from reference TRBV13 and TRBJ2-3): AAGVIQSPRHLIKEKRETATLKCYPIPRHDTVYWYQQGPGQDPQFLISFYEKMQSDKGSIPDRFSAQQFSDYHSELNMSSLELGDSALYFCASSLVRTDTQYFGPGTRLTVL.

The V gene is TRBV5-1, the J gene TRBJ2-3; tentative D call: TRBD2 (6 bases). Trimming pared 0 bases from V and 0 bases from J, leaving 11 bases between. CDR3 length: 16 amino acids. Germline lookup yields CDR1 SGHRS and CDR2 YFSETQ. CDR3 in amino acids: CASSLGRGRSTDTQYF. CDR3 sequence (DNA): TGCGCCAGCAGCTTGGGTCGGGGGAGAAGCACAGATACGCAGTATTTT.